The next 26 T cell receptor beta chains were all read from a single sample in a study of control samples from healthy donors and cancer patients. Here immunoSEQ multiplex PCR was the method, and the copy in TCRdb shows in-frame clones only, minus some. The sample shows around 55,000 clones, more than 70% of them seen only once. The sample was PBMCs. These receptors were taken from a man aged 35 to 55 with colorectal cancer.

The sample holds a few counts of this clone. The chain is built from TRBV10-3 and TRBJ1-5, with TRBD1 matching 9 bases. Unmatched junction bases numbered 4, after V lost 3 bases and J lost 4 bases. This CDR3 has 15 amino acids. The germline CDR1 and CDR2 sequences are ENHRY and SYGVKD. Written as DNA, the CDR3 is TGTGCCATCAGTGAAGCCGGGACAGGGAATCAGCCCCAGCATTTT. It codes for CAISEAGTGNQPQHF.

This rearrangement joins TRBV29-1 to TRBJ2-5; 11 bases are shared with TRBD2. Germline values: CDR1 SQVTM, CDR2 ANQGSEA. This CDR3 is built from 15 residues. V shed 5 bases and J 5 bases; nucleotides not matched to a gene: 10. The CDR3 DNA reads as TGCAGCGTTTTAAGCGGTAGCGGGAGGGCCGAGACCCAGTACTTC. Its protein product is CSVLSGSGRAETQYF. Looking up the rest from reference TRBV29-1 and TRBJ2-5 gives the full variable domain: SAVISQKPSRDICQRGTSLTIQCQVDSQVTMMFWYRQQPGQSLTLIATANQGSEATYESGFVIDKFPISRPNLTFSTLTVSNMSPEDSSIYLCSVLSGSGRAETQYFGPGTRLLVL.

The chain has TRBV30 and TRBJ2-7; a weak D match, TRBD2 (5 bases). Germline V gene data show CDR1 as GTSNPN and CDR2 as SVGIG (reference sequence). V gave up 0 bases and J gave up 4 bases, with 10 bases separating them. The CDR3 is 13 amino acids. DNA of the CDR3: TGTGCCTGGAGTGTAGTCGGGATTTACGAGCAGTACTTC. This codes for CAWSVVGIYEQYF.

This chain uses TRBV9 with TRBJ1-1, with D possibly TRBD1 on 6 matching bases. Trimming pared 3 bases from V and 2 bases from J, leaving 11 bases between. Per germline, CDR1 SGDLS and CDR2 YYNGEE. This CDR3 is built from 14 residues. CDR3 DNA sequence: TGTGCCAGCAGCGCGGGACAAATTAACACTGAAGCTTTCTTT. Translated: CASSAGQINTEAFF.

The chain recombines TRBV5-1 with TRBJ1-1; weak D call: TRBD1 (5 bases). The CDR3 is 14 residues long. V was trimmed by 0 bases and J by 5 bases, leaving 11 bases between them. Germline V CDR1 and CDR2: SGHRS, YFSETQ. The CDR3 DNA reads TGCGCCAGCAGCTTGGTGTCAGGGCAGACTGAAGCTTTCTTT. Translation gives CASSLVSGQTEAFF.

This chain links TRBV18 with TRBJ2-1, with D unresolved. With 0 bases removed from V and 7 bases from J, the gap between germline ends came to 10 bases. Germline CDR1 reads KGHSH; CDR2 reads LQKENI. The CDR3 is made up of 14 amino acids. The CDR3 spells CASSPPRATNEQFF. The CDR3 region has the DNA TGTGCCAGCTCACCACCGAGAGCGACTAATGAGCAGTTCTTC.

The chain employs TRBV5-1 and TRBJ2-6; the match to TRBD1 covers 9 bases. CDR1 and CDR2 from the germline V gene are SGHRS and YFSETQ. With V trimmed by 0 bases and J by 0 bases, 10 bases remained unmatched. The CDR3 covers 20 residues. In nucleotides, the CDR3 is TGCGCCAGCAGCTTGGTTTATAGAGGACAGGGGAGCTCTGGGGCCAACGTCCTGACTTTC. Translated, it gives CASSLVYRGQGSSGANVLTF. Based on the CDR3 plus reference TRBV5-1 and TRBJ2-6, the full variable domain is KAGVTQTPRYLIKTRGQQVTLSCSPISGHRSVSWYQQTPGQGLQFLFEYFSETQRNKGNFPGRFSGRQFSNSRSEMNVSTLELGDSALYLCASSLVYRGQGSSGANVLTFGAGSRLTVL.

V gene TRBV6-6 combines with J gene TRBJ1-6, with a weak D call TRBD1 (5 bases). V was trimmed by 3 bases and J by 9 bases, leaving 15 bases between them. Germline V gene sequence: CDR1 MNHNY, CDR2 SVGAGI (reference sequence). The CDR3 has 15 residues. The CDR3 loop reads CASSYGTGIGSPLHF. The CDR3 DNA sequence: TGTGCCAGCAGTTATGGGACGGGGATAGGTTCACCCCTCCACTTT.

The J gene is TRBJ2-1, the V gene TRBV2; no reliable D call. CDR1 and CDR2 (germline): SNHLY, FYNNEI. The CDR3 loop spans 10 amino acids. Trimming cost V 5 bases and J 10 bases, with 6 bases left between them. CDR3 DNA sequence: TGTGCCAGCAGTTCAACCGAGCAGTTCTTC. Encoded protein: CASSSTEQFF. Using reference TRBV2 and TRBJ2-1 for the parts outside the CDR3, the full variable domain is EPEVTQTPSHQVTQMGQEVILRCVPISNHLYFYWYRQILGQKVEFLVSFYNNEISEKSEIFDDQFSVERPDGSNFTLKIRSTKLEDSAMYFCASSSTEQFFGPGTRLTVL.

The rearrangement joins TRBV30 to TRBJ1-1; 8 positions match TRBD1. J lost 11 bases, V lost 4 bases, and 12 bases had no gene match. Germline CDR1 GTSNPN, CDR2 SVGIG (reference sequence). The CDR3 extends over 13 amino acids. The CDR3 protein is CAWNQWQGARAFF. CDR3 coding DNA: TGTGCCTGGAACCAATGGCAGGGGGCTCGGGCTTTCTTT.

The chain joins TRBV2 to TRBJ2-1, with 10 bases aligning to TRBD1. The V gene's germline CDR1 is SNHLY and CDR2 FYNNEI. After removal of 3 bases from V and 3 bases from J, the junction contained 5 bases not matched to a gene. The CDR3 has 16 residues. In nucleotides, the CDR3 is TGTGCCAGCAGTGATTTGAGGACAGGGGGCTACAATGAGCAGTTCTTC. Translation gives CASSDLRTGGYNEQFF.

The chain links TRBV7-9 to TRBJ1-1; unclear D gene. The germline V gene encodes CDR1 SEHNR and CDR2 FQNEAQ (reference sequence). Trimming stripped 5 bases from V and 10 bases from J, with 14 bases between. This CDR3 has 12 amino acids. Here the CDR3 reads CASSPRSVGAFF. In DNA form, the CDR3 reads TGTGCCAGCAGCCCTCGGTCAGTAGGAGCTTTCTTT.

The CDR3 coding sequence is TGTGCCAGCACTCCCGACGGTTACTATAATTCACCCCTCCACTTT. It codes for CASTPDGYYNSPLHF. V and J are TRBV2 and TRBJ1-6; no clear D. The ends were cut back, 7 bases at V and 3 bases at J, with 13 bases in the middle. The CDR3 totals 15 residues. CDR1 is SNHLY, CDR2 FYNNEI, per germline.

This clone was counted between two and nine times. This chain links TRBV19 with TRBJ2-7, with a possible D match to TRBD1 (5 bases). This CDR3 spans 11 amino acids. Looked up from germline, CDR1 is LNHDA and CDR2 is SQIVND (reference sequence). V was pared by 7 bases and J by 3 bases, with 7 bases between. The CDR3 reads CASTGNYEQYF. The CDR3 DNA reads as TGTGCCAGTACAGGGAACTACGAGCAGTACTTC.

The rearrangement links TRBV5-1 to TRBJ2-1; 7 bases line up with TRBD2. Germline assignment: CDR1 SGHRS and CDR2 YFSETQ. The CDR3 runs to 16 residues. V was pared by 0 bases and J by 4 bases, with 7 bases of the junction left unmatched. The CDR3 nucleotides read TGCGCCAGCAGCTTGGAGGCGCGGGGGACTTACAATGAGCAGTTCTTC. Its translation: CASSLEARGTYNEQFF.

V is TRBV18 and J is TRBJ2-7, with D unresolved. CDR3 length: 13 amino acids. Trimming took 3 bases from V and 3 from J, leaving 9 bases between them. In germline, CDR1 is KGHSH, CDR2 LQKENI. The DNA of the CDR3 is TGTGCCAGCTCACCGGTATCTGACTACGAGCAGTACTTC. Residues: CASSPVSDYEQYF.

The chain carries TRBV7-2 and TRBJ1-1; the D is unclear. The CDR3 runs 13 residues. Trimming took off 2 bases at V and 6 bases at J, with 10 bases between the two ends. CDR1 is SGHTA and CDR2 is FQGNSA in the germline V gene. CDR3 loop: CASSLIRGPEAFF. The CDR3 region has the DNA TGTGCCAGCAGCTTAATACGGGGTCCTGAAGCTTTCTTT.

CDR3 sequence: CAWEGSYNEQFF. The CDR3 DNA sequence: TGTGCCTGGGAGGGATCTTACAATGAGCAGTTCTTC. This rearrangement joins TRBV30 to TRBJ2-1; maybe TRBD2 (5 bases). Trimming took off 5 bases at V and 4 bases at J, with 9 bases between the two ends. CDR1 and CDR2 (germline): GTSNPN, SVGIG (reference sequence). CDR3 size: 12 residues.

This chain joins TRBV10-1 and TRBJ2-1; the D gene is possibly TRBD1 (5 bases). Germline assignment: CDR1 WNHNN and CDR2 SYGVQD (reference sequence). V lost 3 bases to trimming and J lost 9 bases, with 6 bases between them. The CDR3 loop spans 11 amino acids. The CDR3 loop is CASSEGVEQFF. CDR3 DNA: TGCGCCAGCAGTGAAGGGGTTGAGCAGTTCTTC.

Only one count was recorded for this clone. V is TRBV27 and J is TRBJ1-2; 7 nucleotides agree with TRBD1. V lost 3 bases, J lost 6 bases, and 4 bases stayed unmatched. Germline lookup yields CDR1 MNHEY and CDR2 SMNVEV (reference sequence). This CDR3 contains 13 residues. The CDR3: CASSLRGRHGYTF. For the CDR3, the DNA is TGTGCCAGCAGTTTGAGGGGGCGGCATGGCTACACCTTC.

The rearrangement links TRBV30 to TRBJ1-6; 10 bases map to TRBD1. Unmatched junction bases numbered 11, after V lost 4 bases and J lost 11 bases. The CDR3 spans 15 residues. CDR1 and CDR2 from the germline V gene are GTSNPN and SVGIG (reference sequence). CDR3 protein: CAWNRLGTGDTPLHF. For the CDR3, the DNA is TGTGCCTGGAACCGCCTGGGGACAGGGGATACACCCCTCCACTTT.

The V call is TRBV18, the J call TRBJ1-1; TRBD1 matches 12 bases. V lost 5 bases to trimming and J lost 3 bases; unmatched junction nucleotides: 10. The CDR3 is 17 residues long. Germline CDR1 KGHSH, CDR2 LQKENI. The CDR3 reads CASSRTGTGGSYTEAFF. The DNA for the CDR3 is TGTGCCAGCTCAAGGACCGGGACAGGGGGCTCGTACACTGAAGCTTTCTTT.

This clone has a single count. This chain uses TRBV7-6 with TRBJ2-2; 10 nucleotides line up with TRBD1. The trim removed 5 bases at V and 6 bases at J, leaving 6 bases unmatched. The CDR3 runs to 15 residues. Per the germline V gene, CDR1 is SGHVS and CDR2 is FNYEAQ. The DNA of the CDR3 is TGTGCCAGCAGCCCTGGACAGGGGGGGGCCGGGGAGCTGTTTTTT. The encoded protein is CASSPGQGGAGELFF.

The chain uses TRBV5-3 and TRBJ1-5; the D gene is possibly TRBD1 (5 bases). TRBV5-3 is an ORF for which the function is uncertain. V was cut by 3 bases and J by 2 bases, with 9 bases left in between. This CDR3 has 14 residues. The CDR3 DNA reads TGTGCCAGAAGCTGCTTCAGGGGCAATCAGCCCCAGCATTTT. Its protein is CARSCFRGNQPQHF.

The chain links TRBV28 to TRBJ2-5, with D perhaps TRBD1 (5 bases). The CDR3 is 17 residues long. CDR1 is MDHEN, CDR2 SYDVKM, per germline. V lost 3 bases and J 0 bases, leaving 17 bases between the germline ends. The CDR3 here is CASSFLLTDMYQETQYF. CDR3 sequence (DNA): TGTGCCAGCAGTTTCCTTTTGACAGATATGTACCAAGAGACCCAGTACTTC.

The chain is built from TRBV19 and TRBJ1-4; maybe TRBD1 (5 bases). The CDR3 length is 15 residues. CDR1 and CDR2 from the germline V gene are LNHDA and SQIVND (reference sequence). With 5 bases removed from V and 3 bases from J, the gap between germline ends came to 13 bases. The CDR3 coding sequence is TGTGCCAGTAGTCCCAGGGCGCGCTCTAATGAAAAACTGTTTTTT. Translated, it gives CASSPRARSNEKLFF.